The rows below give T cell receptor beta chains drawn from one sample of a study of T cells in Graves' hyperthyroidism and ophthalmopathy. A single record per CDR3 protein comes from TCRdb applying MiXCR to the multiplex PCR reads. The sample consists of approximately 330,000 distinct CDR3 sequences, roughly 18% of them appearing once. Input material: blood. The receptor source for this set is a woman in her forties or fifties with Graves' hyperthyroidism. Both conserved end residues are part of each CDR3. Fields, in order: CDR3 DNA, CDR3 protein, V gene, D gene, clone size, J gene. The D gene is left open where the match is weak. Some rows have no size entry. The others give once, few or many, or a class for an expanded clone.

TGTGCCAGCAGCCAAGATCGTTCTAGCGATGGCAATGAGCAGTTCTTC,CASSQDRSSDGNEQFF,TRBV14,.,.,TRBJ2-1
TGCGCCAGCAGCTTTGGACATGTACGGGGGAGGGGAGAGACCCAGTACTTC,CASSFGHVRGRGETQYF,TRBV5-1,TRBD2,.,TRBJ2-5
TGCGCCAGCAGCCAAATAGAAGGGGTTTATAATTCACCCCTCCACTTT,CASSQIEGVYNSPLHF,TRBV4-1,.,few,TRBJ1-6
TGTGCCAGCAGACGGGAAAGTAACACCGGGGAGCTGTTTTTT,CASRRESNTGELFF,TRBV12-3/TRBV12-4,.,.,TRBJ2-2
TGTGCCAGTAGTCTCGGGACTAGCGGCAACATTCAGTACTTC,CASSLGTSGNIQYF,TRBV19,TRBD2,.,TRBJ2-4
TGTGCCAGCAGCTTAGCAGGGGGGCCCGATCTCGAGACCCAGTACTTC,CASSLAGGPDLETQYF,TRBV7-9,.,many,TRBJ2-5
TGTGCCAGCAGCGCACAACTCTCAGGGACGGATGGCTACACCTTC,CASSAQLSGTDGYTF,TRBV12-3/TRBV12-4,.,.,TRBJ1-2
TGTGCCAGCAGCCTTGGACACGACGAGACCCAGTACTTC,CASSLGHDETQYF,TRBV7-3,.,once,TRBJ2-5
TGTGCCAGCGAGGGACTAGCGGGCACGATGACTAGCACAGATACGCAGTATTTT,CASEGLAGTMTSTDTQYF,TRBV27,TRBD2,few,TRBJ2-3
TGTGCCAGCAGGTCAACCGGACTAGCGGGAGTATTAAACAATGAGCAGTTCTTC,CASRSTGLAGVLNNEQFF,TRBV28,TRBD2,.,TRBJ2-1
TGTGCCGGCAGAAAACCCGGGCTAGCGGGAACAGATACGCAGTATTTT,CAGRKPGLAGTDTQYF,TRBV6-2/TRBV6-3,TRBD2,.,TRBJ2-3
TGTGCCAGCAGCGTAGAGTCCCACACAGATACGCAGTATTTT,CASSVESHTDTQYF,TRBV9,.,.,TRBJ2-3
TGTGCCACCTTCGCCCTGGCGAACACTGAAGCTTTCTTT,CATFALANTEAFF,TRBV6-1,.,many,TRBJ1-1
TGTGCCAGCTCACCCGACAGGGGGTTGGCTGAAGCTTTCTTT,CASSPDRGLAEAFF,TRBV18,TRBD1,many,TRBJ1-1
TGTGCCTGGACCCGGGGGGGATTAGCCAAAAACATTCAGTACTTC,CAWTRGGLAKNIQYF,TRBV30,TRBD2,few,TRBJ2-4
TGTGCCAGCAGCCCTTCGGGGGTCGGGGAGACCCAGTACTTC,CASSPSGVGETQYF,TRBV12-3/TRBV12-4,.,many,TRBJ2-5
TGTGCCAGCAGCCAAGATTCAAGGACAGCCTTCACAGATACGCAGTATTTT,CASSQDSRTAFTDTQYF,TRBV4-2,.,.,TRBJ2-3
TGTGCCTGGAGTGTGGGGCAGAGCTACGAGCAGTACTTC,CAWSVGQSYEQYF,TRBV30,.,many,TRBJ2-7
TGTGCTAGCAGCACCGGCCAGCCAGGCAATGAGCAGTTCTTC,CASSTGQPGNEQFF,TRBV7-7,.,.,TRBJ2-1
TGTGCCAGCAGTGCTTTCGGGAAACCCGGGGAGCTGTTTTTT,CASSAFGKPGELFF,TRBV2,.,.,TRBJ2-2
TGTGCCAGCTCCCACGGGCAGGGTTACGGTGAGCAGTTCTTC,CASSHGQGYGEQFF,TRBV27,.,.,TRBJ2-1
TGTGCCAGCAGCTCGGAGGGGGCAGGAATCTCCTACGAGCAGTACTTC,CASSSEGAGISYEQYF,TRBV7-8,.,many,TRBJ2-7
TGTGCCAGCAGTGAAAATCAGGGACAACAGCCCCAGCATTTT,CASSENQGQQPQHF,TRBV6-1,.,few,TRBJ1-5
TGCGCCAGCAAACTCCTGACATCCTCGAACACTGAAGCTTTCTTT,CASKLLTSSNTEAFF,TRBV5-1,.,few,TRBJ1-1